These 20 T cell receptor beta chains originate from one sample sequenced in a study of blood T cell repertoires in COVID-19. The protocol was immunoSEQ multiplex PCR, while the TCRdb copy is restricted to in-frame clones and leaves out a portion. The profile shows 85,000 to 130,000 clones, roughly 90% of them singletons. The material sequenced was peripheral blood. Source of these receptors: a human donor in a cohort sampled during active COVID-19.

The CDR3 loop is CATALGVHPYEQYF. In DNA form, the CDR3 reads TGTGCCACCGCACTCGGGGTCCACCCCTACGAGCAGTACTTC. The chain is built from TRBV28 and TRBJ2-7; tentative D call: TRBD2 (5 bases). Per the germline V gene, CDR1 is MDHEN and CDR2 is SYDVKM. V dropped 10 bases and J dropped 2 bases, with 18 bases sitting between them. CDR3 length: 14 residues.

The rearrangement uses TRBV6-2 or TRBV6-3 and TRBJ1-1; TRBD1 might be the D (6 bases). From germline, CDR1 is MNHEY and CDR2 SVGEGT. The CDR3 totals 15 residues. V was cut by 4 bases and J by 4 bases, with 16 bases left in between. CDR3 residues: CASSFPGQKPTEAFF. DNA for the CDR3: TGTGCCAGCAGTTTCCCCGGACAGAAACCCACTGAAGCTTTCTTT.

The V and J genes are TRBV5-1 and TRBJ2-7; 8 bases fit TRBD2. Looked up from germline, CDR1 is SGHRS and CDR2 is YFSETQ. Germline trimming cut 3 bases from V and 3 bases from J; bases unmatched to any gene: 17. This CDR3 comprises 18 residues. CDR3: CASSSTAFEAGDFYEQYF. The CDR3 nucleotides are TGCGCCAGCAGCTCGACTGCTTTCGAAGCGGGGGATTTCTACGAGCAGTACTTC.

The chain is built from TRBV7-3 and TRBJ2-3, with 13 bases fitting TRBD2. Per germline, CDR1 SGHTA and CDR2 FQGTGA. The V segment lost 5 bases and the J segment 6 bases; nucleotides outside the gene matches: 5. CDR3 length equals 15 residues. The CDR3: CASSQLAGGPDTQYF. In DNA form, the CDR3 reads TGTGCCAGCAGCCAACTAGCGGGGGGGCCCGATACGCAGTATTTT.

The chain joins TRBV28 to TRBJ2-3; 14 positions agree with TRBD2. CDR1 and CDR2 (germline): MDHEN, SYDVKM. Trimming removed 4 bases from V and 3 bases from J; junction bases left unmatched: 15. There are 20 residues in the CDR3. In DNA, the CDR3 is TGTGCCAGCAGTTCAACTGGGCTTCGACTAGCGGGAGGGTATACAGATACGCAGTATTTT. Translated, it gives CASSSTGLRLAGGYTDTQYF.

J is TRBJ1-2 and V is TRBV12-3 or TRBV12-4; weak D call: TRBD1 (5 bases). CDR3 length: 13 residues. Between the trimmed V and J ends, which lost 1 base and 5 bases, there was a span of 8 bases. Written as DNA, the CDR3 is TGTGCCAGCAGTTTAGGGGGGGAGTATGGCTACACCTTC. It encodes CASSLGGEYGYTF.

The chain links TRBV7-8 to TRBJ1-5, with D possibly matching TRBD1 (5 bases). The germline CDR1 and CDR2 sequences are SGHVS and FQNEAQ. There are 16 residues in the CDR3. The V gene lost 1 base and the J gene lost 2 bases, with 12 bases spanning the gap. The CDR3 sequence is CASSLVGGLGNQPQHF. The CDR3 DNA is TGTGCCAGCAGCTTAGTGGGGGGTTTAGGCAATCAGCCCCAGCATTTT.

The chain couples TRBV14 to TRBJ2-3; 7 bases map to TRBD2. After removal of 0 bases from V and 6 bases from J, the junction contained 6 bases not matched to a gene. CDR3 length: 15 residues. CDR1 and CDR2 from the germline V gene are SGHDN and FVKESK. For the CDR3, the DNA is TGTGCCAGCAGCCAAGAGGGGGGGGTCACCGATACGCAGTATTTT. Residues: CASSQEGGVTDTQYF.

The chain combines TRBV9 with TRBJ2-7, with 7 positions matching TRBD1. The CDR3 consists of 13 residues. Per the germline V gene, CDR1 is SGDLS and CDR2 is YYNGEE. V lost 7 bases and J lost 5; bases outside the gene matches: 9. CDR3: CASARGQGDEQYF. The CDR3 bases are TGTGCCAGCGCCCGGGGCCAGGGGGACGAGCAGTACTTC.

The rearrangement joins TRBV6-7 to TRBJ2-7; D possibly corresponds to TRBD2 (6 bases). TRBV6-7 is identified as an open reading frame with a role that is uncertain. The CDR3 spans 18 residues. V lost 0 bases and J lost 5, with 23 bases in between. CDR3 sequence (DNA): TGTGCCAGCAGTTACTCGAGCCGGTTTACGGGGGATAAGGACGAGCAGTACTTC. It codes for CASSYSSRFTGDKDEQYF.

The CDR3, as DNA: TGTGCCAGCAGTGAATTTGGAACTAGCGGGGGTGGGAGCACAGATACGCAGTATTTT. Translation gives CASSEFGTSGGGSTDTQYF. The rearrangement joins TRBV6-1 to TRBJ2-3, with 11 bases fitting TRBD2. Germline CDR1 and CDR2: MNHNS and SASEGT. Trimming at V came to 2 bases and at J to 0 bases, leaving 10 bases not matched to a gene. The CDR3 totals 19 residues.

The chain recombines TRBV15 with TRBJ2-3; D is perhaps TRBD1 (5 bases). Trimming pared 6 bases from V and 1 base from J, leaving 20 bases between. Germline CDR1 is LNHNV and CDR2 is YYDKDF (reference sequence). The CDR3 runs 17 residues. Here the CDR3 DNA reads TGTGCCACCAGAGATCAGAAGGGGCAAGTTCGCACAGATACGCAGTATTTT. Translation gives CATRDQKGQVRTDTQYF.

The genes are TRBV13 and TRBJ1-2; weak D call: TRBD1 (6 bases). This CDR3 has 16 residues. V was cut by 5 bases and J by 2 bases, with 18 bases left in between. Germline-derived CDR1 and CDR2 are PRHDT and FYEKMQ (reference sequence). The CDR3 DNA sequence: TGTGCCAGCAGCGCCTCGACAGGAAGTGCCAACTATGGCTACACCTTC. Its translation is CASSASTGSANYGYTF. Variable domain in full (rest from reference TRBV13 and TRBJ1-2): AAGVIQSPRHLIKEKRETATLKCYPIPRHDTVYWYQQGPGQDPQFLISFYEKMQSDKGSIPDRFSAQQFSDYHSELNMSSLELGDSALYFCASSASTGSANYGYTFGSGTRLTVV.

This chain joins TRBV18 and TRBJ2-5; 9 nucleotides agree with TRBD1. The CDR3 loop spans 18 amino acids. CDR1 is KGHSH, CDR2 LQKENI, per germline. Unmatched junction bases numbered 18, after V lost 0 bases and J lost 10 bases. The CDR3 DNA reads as TGTGCCAGCTCACCACCTGAAACTTCCGGGACAGGGTTGGTTAACCAGTACTTC. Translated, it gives CASSPPETSGTGLVNQYF.

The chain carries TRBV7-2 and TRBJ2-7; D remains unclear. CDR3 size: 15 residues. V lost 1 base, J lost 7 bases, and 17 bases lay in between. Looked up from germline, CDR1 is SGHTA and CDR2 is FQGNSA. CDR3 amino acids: CASSLDAPAGWEQYF. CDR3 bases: TGTGCCAGCAGCTTAGACGCCCCCGCCGGGTGGGAGCAGTACTTC. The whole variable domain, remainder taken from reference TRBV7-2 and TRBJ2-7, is GAGVSQSPSNKVTEKGKDVELRCDPISGHTALYWYRQSLGQGLEFLIYFQGNSAPDKSGLPSDRFSAERTGGSVSTLTIQRTQQEDSAVYLCASSLDAPAGWEQYFGPGTRLTVT.

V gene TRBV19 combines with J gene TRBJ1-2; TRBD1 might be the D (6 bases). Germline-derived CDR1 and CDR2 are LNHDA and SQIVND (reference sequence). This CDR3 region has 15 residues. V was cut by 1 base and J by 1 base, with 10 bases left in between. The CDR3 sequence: CASSIGGQRNYGYTF. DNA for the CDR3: TGTGCCAGTAGTATAGGGGGGCAGCGTAACTATGGCTACACCTTC.

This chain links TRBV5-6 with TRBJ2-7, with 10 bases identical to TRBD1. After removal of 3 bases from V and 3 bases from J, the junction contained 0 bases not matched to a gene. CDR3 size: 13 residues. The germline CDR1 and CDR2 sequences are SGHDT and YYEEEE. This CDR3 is CASSWTGGYEQYF. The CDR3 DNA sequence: TGTGCCAGCAGCTGGACAGGGGGCTACGAGCAGTACTTC. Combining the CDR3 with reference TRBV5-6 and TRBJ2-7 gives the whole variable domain DAGVTQSPTHLIKTRGQQVTLRCSPKSGHDTVSWYQQALGQGPQFIFQYYEEEERQRGNFPDRFSGHQFPNYSSELNVNALLLGDSALYLCASSWTGGYEQYFGPGTRLTVT.

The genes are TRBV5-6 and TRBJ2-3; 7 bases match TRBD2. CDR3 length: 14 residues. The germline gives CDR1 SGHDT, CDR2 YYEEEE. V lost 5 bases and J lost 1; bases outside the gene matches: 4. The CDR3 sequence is CASRPAGRTDTQYF. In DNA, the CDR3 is TGTGCCAGCAGGCCAGCGGGGCGCACAGATACGCAGTATTTT.

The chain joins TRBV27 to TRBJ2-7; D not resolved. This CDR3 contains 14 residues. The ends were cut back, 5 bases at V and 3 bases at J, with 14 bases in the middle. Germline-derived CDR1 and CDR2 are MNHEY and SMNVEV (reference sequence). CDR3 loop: CASSLQAAYYEQYF. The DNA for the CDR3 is TGTGCCAGCAGTCTGCAGGCTGCCTACTACGAGCAGTACTTC.

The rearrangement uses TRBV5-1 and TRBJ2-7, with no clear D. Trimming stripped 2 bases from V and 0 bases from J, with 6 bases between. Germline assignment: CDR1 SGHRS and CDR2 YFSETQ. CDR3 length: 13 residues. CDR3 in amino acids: CASSLLTSYEQYF. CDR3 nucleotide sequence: TGCGCCAGCAGCTTACTTACCTCCTACGAGCAGTACTTC.